The entry below gives a single T cell receptor beta chain sequence along with its context. The antigen is unknown. This specimen belongs to a study of OX40 agonist ivuxolimab in advanced cancers. In the study overall: As their treatment, patients were administered ivuxolimab, an agonistic anti-OX40 (CD134) antibody. Head and neck, renal cell, melanoma or hepatocellular carcinoma were the cancers that dose-escalation patients had. Broader study findings: Relative to CD4+ cells, CD8+ T cells on average had more expanded clones. Clonal expansion was among the lowest in partial responders at 0.1-3.0 mg/kg, especially CD8+.

CDR1 and CDR2 from the germline V gene are SEHNR and FQNEAQ (reference sequence). Between the trimmed V and J ends, which lost 1 base and 0 bases, there was a span of 10 bases. The CDR3 has 17 residues. Measured with immunoSEQ multiplex PCR; TCRdb has only the in-frame clones, and not every one. The sample lists about 80,000 clones, 85% to 95% occurring once. This receptor was taken from an adult with an advanced solid tumor such as melanoma, head and neck, liver or kidney cancer. This chain uses TRBV7-9 with TRBJ2-6; D might be TRBD1 (7 bases). The source material was CD4+ or CD8+ T cells sorted from blood, sampled in a trial of the OX40 agonist ivuxolimab. CDR3 sequence: CASSLGQGGSGANVLTF. The CDR3 region has the DNA TGTGCCAGCAGCTTAGGGCAGGGGGGCTCTGGGGCCAACGTCCTGACTTTC.